These 26 T cell receptor beta chains came from one sample sequenced in a study of cytomegalovirus exposure and HLA in healthy donors. Use of 60 Vbeta and 13 Jbeta primers characterized the PCR. Repertoires were generated with immunoSEQ multiplex PCR, while TCRdb's copy carries only in-frame clones and drops some. The table lists around 110,000 clones, 65% of them singletons. The specimen sequenced was PBMCs. All receptors come from a woman in her 40s in good health and CMV-seropositive.

For the CDR3, the DNA is TGTGCCAGCAGTCGACTAGCGGGAGCGAGCACCGGGGAGCTGTTTTTT. Its translation is CASSRLAGASTGELFF. The V gene is TRBV27, the J gene TRBJ2-2, with TRBD2 identical over 12 bases. J gave up 4 bases and V 5 bases, and 5 bases lay outside the gene matches. The germline V gene encodes CDR1 MNHEY and CDR2 SMNVEV (reference sequence). The CDR3 loop spans 16 amino acids.

This clone was found once. The J gene is TRBJ2-7, the V gene TRBV27, with 10 bases identical to TRBD1. CDR3 length: 14 amino acids. The V gene's germline CDR1 is MNHEY and CDR2 SMNVEV (reference sequence). The trim removed 3 bases at V and 5 bases at J, leaving 4 bases unmatched. The CDR3 bases are TGTGCCAGCAGTTTTAGTGACAGGGGGCACGAGCAGTACTTC. Its protein product is CASSFSDRGHEQYF.

In its sample, this clone was seen once. The rearrangement joins TRBV18 to TRBJ2-7; D is unclear. The CDR3 has 11 residues. Trimming removed 3 bases at V and 3 bases at J, with 3 bases between. Germline lookup yields CDR1 KGHSH and CDR2 LQKENI. CDR3 loop: CASSPNYEQYF. In DNA form, the CDR3 reads TGTGCCAGCTCACCTAACTACGAGCAGTACTTC.

The V and J genes are TRBV7-6 and TRBJ1-1; no firm D call. The V end was cut by 5 bases, the J end by 0 bases, with 7 bases between. Germline values: CDR1 SGHVS, CDR2 FNYEAQ. The CDR3 consists of 13 residues. Written as DNA, the CDR3 is TGTGCCAGCAGCGTTTCGGTGAACACTGAAGCTTTCTTT. Encoded protein: CASSVSVNTEAFF. The full variable domain, in which reference TRBV7-6 and TRBJ1-1 provide the parts outside the CDR3, is GAGVSQSPRYKVTKRGQDVALRCDPISGHVSLYWYRQALGQGPEFLTYFNYEAQQDKSGLPNDRFSAERPEGSISTLTIQRTEQRDSAMYRCASSVSVNTEAFFGQGTRLTVV.

The chain has TRBV7-2 and TRBJ2-1; 10 nucleotides agree with TRBD2. After removal of 2 bases from V and 8 bases from J, the junction contained 6 bases not matched to a gene. The germline CDR1 and CDR2 sequences are SGHTA and FQGNSA. The CDR3 spans 15 residues. The chain's CDR3 is CASSLNFLAGDEQFF. For the CDR3, the DNA is TGTGCCAGCAGCTTAAATTTCCTAGCGGGAGATGAGCAGTTCTTC.

The chain joins TRBV19 to TRBJ1-1, with 7 bases that match TRBD1. CDR1 and CDR2 (germline): LNHDA, SQIVND (reference sequence). The CDR3 totals 14 residues. The trim removed 7 bases at V and 1 base at J, leaving 6 bases unmatched. The CDR3 region has the DNA TGTGCCAGTACTCCGGGACAGACGAACACTGAAGCTTTCTTT. Its protein is CASTPGQTNTEAFF.

This rearrangement joins TRBV6-5 to TRBJ2-7; possible D gene TRBD2, 6 bases. Germline CDR1 and CDR2: MNHEY and SVGAGI. The germline V and J ends were trimmed by 2 bases and 0 bases, with 14 bases remaining between them. The CDR3 spans 16 residues. CDR3 coding DNA: TGTGCCAGCAGTTACCCGGATCGGGGACTCTCCTACGAGCAGTACTTC. Translating it yields CASSYPDRGLSYEQYF.

This chain connects TRBV4-3 to TRBJ1-2; D uncertain. This CDR3 contains 14 residues. Per the germline V gene, CDR1 is LGHNA and CDR2 is YSLEER. Between the trimmed V and J ends, which lost 1 base and 4 bases, there was a span of 10 bases. The CDR3 reads CASSQVGRSYGYTF. Written as DNA, the CDR3 is TGCGCCAGCAGCCAAGTTGGGAGGAGCTATGGCTACACCTTC.

The rearrangement links TRBV11-2 to TRBJ2-1; no firm D call. Trimming removed 1 base at V and 9 bases at J, with 10 bases between. Germline lookup yields CDR1 SGHAT and CDR2 FQNNGV. The CDR3 totals 13 residues. The CDR3 is CASSLAGAGEQFF. DNA of the CDR3: TGTGCCAGCAGCTTAGCCGGAGCCGGTGAGCAGTTCTTC.

The chain employs TRBV7-8 and TRBJ2-7; 7 bases map to TRBD2. CDR1 is SGHVS, CDR2 FQNEAQ, per germline. The CDR3 is made up of 14 amino acids. Losses at the gene ends were 5 bases for V and 3 bases for J; bases not matched to a gene: 7. The CDR3 reads CASSHRLADYEQYF. The CDR3, as DNA: TGTGCCAGCAGCCATCGACTAGCCGACTACGAGCAGTACTTC.

This clone was observed a handful of times. The V and J genes are TRBV7-6 and TRBJ2-1; no reliable D call. CDR1 SGHVS and CDR2 FNYEAQ come from the germline V gene. The CDR3 sequence is 13 residues long. V was cut by 5 bases and J by 8 bases, with 13 bases left in between. This CDR3 reads CASSPTGGYEQFF. In nucleotides, the CDR3 is TGTGCCAGCAGCCCGACGGGTGGCTATGAGCAGTTCTTC.

As for this clone: This sample also contains other DNA sequences that code for the same CDR3. CDR3 loop: CASSLGQNTEAFF. The CDR3 DNA is TGTGCCAGCAGCTTAGGGCAGAACACTGAAGCTTTCTTT. The genes are TRBV7-2 and TRBJ1-1; the D is unclear. Per germline, CDR1 SGHTA and CDR2 FQGNSA. This CDR3 spans 13 amino acids. Trimming pared 1 base from V and 1 base from J, leaving 4 bases between.

The chain recombines TRBV9 with TRBJ2-1; D may be TRBD1 (6 bases). V lost 0 bases and J 8 bases, leaving 18 bases between the germline ends. Germline CDR1 and CDR2: SGDLS and YYNGEE. This CDR3 has 16 residues. The CDR3, as DNA: TGTGCCAGCAGCGTAGGTGTCCTGGGACAAAGGGATGAGCAGTTCTTC. Translation gives CASSVGVLGQRDEQFF.

This chain joins TRBV7-6 and TRBJ2-7, with TRBD1 as a possible D gene (5 bases). Looked up from germline, CDR1 is SGHVS and CDR2 is FNYEAQ. The CDR3 totals 13 residues. Trimming stripped 5 bases from V and 1 base from J, with 9 bases between. DNA for the CDR3: TGTGCCAGCAGCATGGCAGGGTCCTACGAGCAGTACTTC. Protein product: CASSMAGSYEQYF.

This clone was recorded a few times. The genes are TRBV6-6 and TRBJ2-1; 9 nucleotides line up with TRBD2. The V and J ends lost 10 bases and 2 bases, in that order; junction bases with no gene match: 6. The CDR3 is made up of 14 amino acids. Germline V gene lookup returns CDR1 MNHNY and CDR2 SVGAGI (reference sequence). CDR3 DNA: TGTGCCACAGTTAGCGGGAGTGCCTACAATGAGCAGTTCTTC. Encoded protein: CATVSGSAYNEQFF.

This rearrangement joins TRBV18 to TRBJ2-7; 8 nucleotides align to TRBD1. V was clipped by 1 base and J by 3 bases; unmatched bases: 5. CDR1 and CDR2 (germline): KGHSH, LQKENI. This CDR3 comprises 15 residues. DNA for the CDR3: TGTGCCAGCTCACCACGGACAGGGACATACTACGAGCAGTACTTC. Its translation is CASSPRTGTYYEQYF.

The chain employs TRBV18 and TRBJ2-2; 7 nucleotides match TRBD1. There are 16 residues in the CDR3. V trimming: 4 bases; J trimming: 2 bases; junction bases outside the gene matches: 7. Germline lookup yields CDR1 KGHSH and CDR2 LQKENI. The CDR3 nucleotides read TGTGCCAGCTCACAGAACAGGGGTCCCAACACCGGGGAGCTGTTTTTT. Its translation: CASSQNRGPNTGELFF.

As DNA, the CDR3 is TGTGCCAGCAGTTTTAGGAGAGGGATTGGGGCCAAAAACATTCAGTACTTC. It yields the protein CASSFRRGIGAKNIQYF. The chain has TRBV28 and TRBJ2-4, with a weak D call TRBD2 (5 bases). Germline CDR1 is MDHEN and CDR2 is SYDVKM. CDR3 length: 17 residues. Deletions cut 3 bases from V and 1 base from J, with 16 bases between.

This chain joins TRBV27 and TRBJ2-3, with D perhaps TRBD1 (5 bases). CDR1 is MNHEY, CDR2 SMNVEV, per germline (reference sequence). The CDR3 spans 16 residues. Trimming cost V 5 bases and J 2 bases, with 17 bases left between them. CDR3 amino acids: CASSVKTVESTDTQYF. The DNA of the CDR3 is TGTGCCAGCAGTGTAAAGACAGTGGAATCCACAGATACGCAGTATTTT.

The chain joins TRBV7-2 to TRBJ2-1; TRBD2 matches 8 bases. The V gene end was trimmed by 5 bases and the J gene end by 6 bases; junction bases not matched to a gene: 21. This CDR3 has 19 residues. Germline lookup yields CDR1 SGHTA and CDR2 FQGNSA. The CDR3 is CASSHRAGAGLGGSNEQFF. In DNA, the CDR3 is TGTGCCAGCAGCCACAGAGCGGGAGCTGGTTTGGGTGGTTCCAATGAGCAGTTCTTC.

V is TRBV5-8 and J is TRBJ2-2; TRBD1 matches 8 bases. Germline lookup yields CDR1 SGHTS and CDR2 YDEGEE. The CDR3 totals 15 residues. The trim removed 1 base at V and 5 bases at J, leaving 4 bases unmatched. CDR3 nucleotides: TGTGCCAGCAGCTTGCGGACAGGGTATACCGGGGAGCTGTTTTTT. Translated: CASSLRTGYTGELFF.

The J gene is TRBJ2-6, the V gene TRBV4-1, with 14 positions matching TRBD2. The V gene's germline CDR1 is MGHRA and CDR2 YSYEKL. Germline trimming cut 4 bases from V and 2 bases from J; bases unmatched to any gene: 10. The CDR3 is 20 amino acids. CDR3 sequence: CASSLPGLAGDGAGANVLTF. The CDR3 region has the DNA TGCGCCAGCAGCCTTCCGGGACTAGCGGGAGATGGCGCTGGGGCCAACGTCCTGACTTTC.

This chain joins TRBV5-1 and TRBJ2-7; 8 bases are a match to TRBD2. With V trimmed by 3 bases and J by 6 bases, 11 bases remained unmatched. Germline CDR1 and CDR2: SGHRS and YFSETQ. The CDR3 has 15 amino acids. The CDR3 here is CASSSYLSGSGEQYF. The CDR3 nucleotides read TGCGCCAGCAGCTCCTACCTAAGCGGGAGCGGCGAGCAGTACTTC.

In this sample, this clone turned up once. This rearrangement joins TRBV2 to TRBJ2-1, with 11 bases fitting TRBD2. CDR1 and CDR2 (germline): SNHLY, FYNNEI. V shed 10 bases, J shed 7 bases, and the junction held 6 bases outside the gene matches. The CDR3 runs 13 residues. The DNA for the CDR3 is TGTGCCACCACTAGCGGGAGTGGGAATGAGCAGTTCTTC. Translation gives CATTSGSGNEQFF.

The chain is built from TRBV27 and TRBJ2-3; TRBD2 matches at 8 bases. With 3 bases clipped from V and 1 base from J, the junction kept 3 bases outside the gene matches. In germline, CDR1 is MNHEY, CDR2 SMNVEV (reference sequence). This CDR3 spans 15 amino acids. CDR3 coding DNA: TGTGCCAGCAGTTTTGACGGGAGGGGCACAGATACGCAGTATTTT. The encoded protein is CASSFDGRGTDTQYF.

This clone was observed a handful of times. DNA of the CDR3: TGTGCCAGCAGCTTAGCCTGGGGACAGGGGGCTTCTAATGAAAAACTGTTTTTT. It is translated as CASSLAWGQGASNEKLFF. This chain uses TRBV7-8 with TRBJ1-4, with TRBD1 identical over 12 bases. J was trimmed by 3 bases and V by 0 bases; bases with no gene match: 5. Per germline, CDR1 SGHVS and CDR2 FQNEAQ. The CDR3 runs 18 residues.